This record looks at one T cell receptor (beta chain) sequence and its context. Its antigen is undetermined. The sample is drawn from a study of OX40 agonist ivuxolimab in advanced cancers. Study-level information: Three partial responders included one hepatocellular carcinoma patient and two cutaneous melanoma patients.

V lost 3 bases and J lost 8, with 14 bases in between. Germline V CDR1 and CDR2: SGHTA, FQGTGA. This CDR3 has 14 residues. Clones were read by immunoSEQ multiplex PCR, and TCRdb kept only the in-frame ones, dropping some. The profile shows roughly 110,000 clones, 90% of them singletons. Study-wide points: Also showing low normalized T-cell clonal expansion were some of the nonresponders. Averaged across samples, CD8+ T cells carried more expanded clones than CD4+ did.

V and J are TRBV7-3 and TRBJ2-1; possible D gene TRBD2, 6 bases. The TCR originated in an adult with an advanced solid tumor such as melanoma, head and neck, liver or kidney cancer. Sample: CD4+ or CD8+ T cells sorted from blood, taken in a trial of the OX40 agonist ivuxolimab. DNA for the CDR3: TGTGCCAGCAGCTTTAGCCTAGCGTACGATGAGCAGTTCTTC. It is translated as CASSFSLAYDEQFF.